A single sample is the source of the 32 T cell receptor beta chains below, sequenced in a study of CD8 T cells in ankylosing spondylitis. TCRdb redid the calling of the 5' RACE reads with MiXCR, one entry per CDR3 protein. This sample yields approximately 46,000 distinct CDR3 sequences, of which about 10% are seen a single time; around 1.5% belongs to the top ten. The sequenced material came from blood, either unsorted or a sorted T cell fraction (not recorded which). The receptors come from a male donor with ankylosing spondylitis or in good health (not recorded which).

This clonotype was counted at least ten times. CDR3 sequence reads: CASSDRGWTGELFF. CDR3 nucleotides: TGTGCCAGCAGCGACAGGGGATGGACCGGGGAGCTGTTTTTT. This sequence joins TRBV2 and TRBJ2-2, with 8 positions matching TRBD1. CDR3 length: 14 residues. J lost 5 bases, V lost 6 bases, and 5 bases had no gene match. The germline V gene encodes CDR1 SNHLY and CDR2 FYNNEI.

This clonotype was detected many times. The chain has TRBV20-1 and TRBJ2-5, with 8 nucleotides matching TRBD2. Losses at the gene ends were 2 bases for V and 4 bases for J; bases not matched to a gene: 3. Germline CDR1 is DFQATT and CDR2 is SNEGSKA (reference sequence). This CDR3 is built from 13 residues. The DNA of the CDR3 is TGCAGTGCTAGAAGGCTAGCGGGAGAGACCCAGTACTTC. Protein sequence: CSARRLAGETQYF.

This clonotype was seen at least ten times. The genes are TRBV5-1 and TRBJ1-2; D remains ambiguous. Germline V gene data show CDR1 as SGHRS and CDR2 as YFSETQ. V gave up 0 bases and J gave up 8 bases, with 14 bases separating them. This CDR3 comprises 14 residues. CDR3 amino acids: CASSLGEGRGGYTF. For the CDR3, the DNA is TGCGCCAGCAGCTTGGGGGAAGGACGAGGCGGCTACACCTTC.

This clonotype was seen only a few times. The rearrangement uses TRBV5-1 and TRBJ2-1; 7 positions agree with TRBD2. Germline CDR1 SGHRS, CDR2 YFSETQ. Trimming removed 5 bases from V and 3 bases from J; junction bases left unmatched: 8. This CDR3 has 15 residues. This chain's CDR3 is CASSLPGTNYNEQFF. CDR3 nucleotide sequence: TGCGCCAGCAGTCTCCCCGGGACTAACTACAATGAGCAGTTCTTC.

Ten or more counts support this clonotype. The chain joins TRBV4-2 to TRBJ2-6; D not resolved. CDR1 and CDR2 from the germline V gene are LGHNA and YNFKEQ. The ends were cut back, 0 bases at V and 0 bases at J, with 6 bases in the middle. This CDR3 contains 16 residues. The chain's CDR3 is CASSQENPSGANVLTF. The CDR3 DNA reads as TGTGCCAGCAGCCAAGAAAACCCCTCTGGGGCCAACGTCCTGACTTTC.

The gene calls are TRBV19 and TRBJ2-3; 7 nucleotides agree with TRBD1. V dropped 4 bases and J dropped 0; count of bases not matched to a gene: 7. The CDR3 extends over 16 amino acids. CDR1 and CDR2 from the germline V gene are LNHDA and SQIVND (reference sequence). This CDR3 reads CASSSLPGQSTDTQYF. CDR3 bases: TGTGCCAGTAGTAGTCTCCCGGGACAGAGCACAGATACGCAGTATTTT.

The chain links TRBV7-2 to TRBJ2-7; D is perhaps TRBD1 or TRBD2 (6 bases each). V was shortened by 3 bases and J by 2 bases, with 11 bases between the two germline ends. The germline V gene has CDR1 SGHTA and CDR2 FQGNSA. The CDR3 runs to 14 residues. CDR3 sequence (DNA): TGTGCCAGCAGCTTTAGGGGGGTCGCCTACGAGCAGTACTTC. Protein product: CASSFRGVAYEQYF.

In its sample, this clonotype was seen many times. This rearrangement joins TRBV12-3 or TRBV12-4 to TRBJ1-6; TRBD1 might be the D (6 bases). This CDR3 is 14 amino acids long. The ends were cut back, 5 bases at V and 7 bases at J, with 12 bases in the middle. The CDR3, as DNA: TGTGCCAGCAGTATACAGGGTATGAATTCACCCCTCCACTTT. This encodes CASSIQGMNSPLHF.

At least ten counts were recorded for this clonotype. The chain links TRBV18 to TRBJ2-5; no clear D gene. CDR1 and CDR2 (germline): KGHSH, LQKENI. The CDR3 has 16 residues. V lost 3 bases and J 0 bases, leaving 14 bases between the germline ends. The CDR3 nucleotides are TGTGCCAGCTCACCTCGCCGTCTCCTCCACCAAGAGACCCAGTACTTC. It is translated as CASSPRRLLHQETQYF.

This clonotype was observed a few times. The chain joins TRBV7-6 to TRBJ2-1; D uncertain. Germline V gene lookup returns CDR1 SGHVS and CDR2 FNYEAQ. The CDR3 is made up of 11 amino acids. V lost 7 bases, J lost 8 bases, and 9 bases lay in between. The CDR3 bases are TGTGCCAGCACCTCAGGTTATGAGCAGTTCTTC. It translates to CASTSGYEQFF.

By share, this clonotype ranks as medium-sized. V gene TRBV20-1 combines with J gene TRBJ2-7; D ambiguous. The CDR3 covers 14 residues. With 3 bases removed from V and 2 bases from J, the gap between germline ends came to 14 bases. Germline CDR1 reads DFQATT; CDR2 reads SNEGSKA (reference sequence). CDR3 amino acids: CSARSLDRAYEQYF. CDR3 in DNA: TGCAGTGCTAGGAGCCTGGACCGAGCCTACGAGCAGTACTTC.

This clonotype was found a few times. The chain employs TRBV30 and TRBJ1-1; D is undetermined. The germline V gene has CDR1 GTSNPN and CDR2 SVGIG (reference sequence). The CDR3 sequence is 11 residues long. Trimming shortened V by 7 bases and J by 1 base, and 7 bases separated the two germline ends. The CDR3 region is CALPGNTEAFF. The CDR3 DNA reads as TGTGCCTTGCCAGGGAACACTGAAGCTTTCTTT.

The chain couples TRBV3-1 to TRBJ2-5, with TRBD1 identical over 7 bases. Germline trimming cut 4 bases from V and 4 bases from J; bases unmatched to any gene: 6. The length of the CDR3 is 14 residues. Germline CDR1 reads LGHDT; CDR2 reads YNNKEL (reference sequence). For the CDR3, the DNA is TGTGCCAGCAGCCTATTCGCAGGGGGAGAGACCCAGTACTTC. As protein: CASSLFAGGETQYF.

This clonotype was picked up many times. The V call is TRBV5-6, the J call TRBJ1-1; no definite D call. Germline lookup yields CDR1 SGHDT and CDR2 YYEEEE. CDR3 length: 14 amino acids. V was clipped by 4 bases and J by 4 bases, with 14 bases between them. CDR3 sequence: CASSGPVRATEAFF. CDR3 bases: TGTGCCAGCAGCGGCCCCGTCCGGGCCACTGAAGCTTTCTTT.

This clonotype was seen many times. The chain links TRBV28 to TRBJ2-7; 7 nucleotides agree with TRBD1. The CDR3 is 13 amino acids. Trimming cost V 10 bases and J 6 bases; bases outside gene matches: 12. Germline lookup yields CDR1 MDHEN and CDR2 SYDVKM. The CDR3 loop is CAISSRGQVEQYF. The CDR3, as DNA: TGTGCCATCTCGAGTAGGGGGCAGGTCGAGCAGTACTTC.

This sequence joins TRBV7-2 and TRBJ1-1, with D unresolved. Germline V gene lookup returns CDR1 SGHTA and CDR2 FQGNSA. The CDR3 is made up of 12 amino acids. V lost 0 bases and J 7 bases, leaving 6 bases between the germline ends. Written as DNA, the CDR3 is TGTGCCAGCAGCTTAGCGTTCAGTGAAGCTTTCTTT. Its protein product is CASSLAFSEAFF. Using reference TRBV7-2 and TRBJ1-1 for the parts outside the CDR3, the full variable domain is GAGVSQSPSNKVTEKGKDVELRCDPISGHTALYWYRQSLGQGLEFLIYFQGNSAPDKSGLPSDRFSAERTGGSVSTLTIQRTQQEDSAVYLCASSLAFSEAFFGQGTRLTVV.

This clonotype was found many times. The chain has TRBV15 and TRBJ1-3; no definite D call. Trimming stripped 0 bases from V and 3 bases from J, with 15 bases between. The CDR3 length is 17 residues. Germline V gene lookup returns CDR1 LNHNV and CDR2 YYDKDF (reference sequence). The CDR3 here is CATSRDLPGELGNTIYF. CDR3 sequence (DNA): TGTGCCACCAGCAGAGATCTGCCAGGAGAGCTTGGAAACACCATATATTTT.

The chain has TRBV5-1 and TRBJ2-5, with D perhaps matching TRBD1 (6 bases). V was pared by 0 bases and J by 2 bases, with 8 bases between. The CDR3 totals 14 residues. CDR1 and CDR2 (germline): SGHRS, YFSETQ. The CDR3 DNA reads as TGCGCCAGCAGCTTGGTGGACAGTCAAGAGACCCAGTACTTC. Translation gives CASSLVDSQETQYF.

The CDR3 region is CASSLYPSGDQETQYF. CDR3 DNA sequence: TGCGCCAGCAGCTTGTACCCTAGCGGGGATCAAGAGACCCAGTACTTC. The rearrangement links TRBV5-1 to TRBJ2-5; TRBD2 aligns across 9 bases. The CDR3 consists of 16 residues. Germline loops: CDR1 SGHRS, CDR2 YFSETQ. The J segment lost 2 bases and the V segment lost 1 base, leaving 6 bases of the junction unmatched.

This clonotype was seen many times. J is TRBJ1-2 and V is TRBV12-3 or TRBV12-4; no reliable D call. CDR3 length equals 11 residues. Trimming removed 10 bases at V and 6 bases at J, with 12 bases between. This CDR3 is CAIDPGNGYTF. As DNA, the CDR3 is TGTGCCATCGACCCAGGCAATGGCTACACCTTC.

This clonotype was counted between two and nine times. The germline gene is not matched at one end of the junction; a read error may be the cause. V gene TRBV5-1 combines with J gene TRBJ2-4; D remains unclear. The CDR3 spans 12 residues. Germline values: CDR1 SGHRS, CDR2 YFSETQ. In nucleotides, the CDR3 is TGCGCCAGCAGAACCGATTCCGGGCCCCCTCAGTTC. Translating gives CASRTDSGPPQF.

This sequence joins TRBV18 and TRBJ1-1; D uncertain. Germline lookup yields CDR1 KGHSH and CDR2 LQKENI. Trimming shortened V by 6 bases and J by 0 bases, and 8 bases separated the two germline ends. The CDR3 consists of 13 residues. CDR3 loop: CASSQDMNTEAFF. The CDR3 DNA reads TGTGCCAGCTCGCAAGACATGAACACTGAAGCTTTCTTT. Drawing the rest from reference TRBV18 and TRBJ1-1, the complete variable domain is NAGVMQNPRHLVRRRGQEARLRCSPMKGHSHVYWYRQLPEEGLKFMVYLQKENIIDESGMPKERFSAEFPKEGPSILRIQQVVRGDSAAYFCASSQDMNTEAFFGQGTRLTVV.

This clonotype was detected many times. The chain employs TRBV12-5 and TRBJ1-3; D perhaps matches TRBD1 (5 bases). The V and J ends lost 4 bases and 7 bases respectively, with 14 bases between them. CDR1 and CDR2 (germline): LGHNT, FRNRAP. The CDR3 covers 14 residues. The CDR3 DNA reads TGTGCTAGTGGTTGGGGGGACGGCCGGAACACCATATATTTT. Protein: CASGWGDGRNTIYF.

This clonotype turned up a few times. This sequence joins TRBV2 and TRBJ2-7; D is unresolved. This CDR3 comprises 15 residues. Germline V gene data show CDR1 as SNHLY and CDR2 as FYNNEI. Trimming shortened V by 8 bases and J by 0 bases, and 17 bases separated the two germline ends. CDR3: CASLETGLSSYEQYF. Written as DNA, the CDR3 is TGTGCCAGCCTAGAAACGGGCCTTAGCTCCTACGAGCAGTACTTC.

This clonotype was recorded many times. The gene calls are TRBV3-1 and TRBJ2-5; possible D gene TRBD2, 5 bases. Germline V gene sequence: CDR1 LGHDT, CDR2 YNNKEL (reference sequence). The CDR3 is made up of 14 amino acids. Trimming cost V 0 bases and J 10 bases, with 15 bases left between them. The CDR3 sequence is CASSQDQTTPNQYF. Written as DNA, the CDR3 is TGTGCCAGCAGCCAAGATCAGACTACTCCAAACCAGTACTTC.

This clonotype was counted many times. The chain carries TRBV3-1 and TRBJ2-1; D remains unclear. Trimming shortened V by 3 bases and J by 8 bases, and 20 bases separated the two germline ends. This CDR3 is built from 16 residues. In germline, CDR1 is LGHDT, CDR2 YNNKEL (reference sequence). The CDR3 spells CASSQEFGFRRDEQFF. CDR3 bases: TGTGCCAGCAGCCAGGAATTTGGTTTTCGTCGGGATGAGCAGTTCTTC.

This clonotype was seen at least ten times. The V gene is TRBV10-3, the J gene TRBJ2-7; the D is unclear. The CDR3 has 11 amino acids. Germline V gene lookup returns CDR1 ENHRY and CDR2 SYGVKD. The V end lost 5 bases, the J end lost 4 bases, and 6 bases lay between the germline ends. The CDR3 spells CAISPEYEQYF. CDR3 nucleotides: TGTGCCATCAGTCCCGAGTACGAGCAGTACTTC.

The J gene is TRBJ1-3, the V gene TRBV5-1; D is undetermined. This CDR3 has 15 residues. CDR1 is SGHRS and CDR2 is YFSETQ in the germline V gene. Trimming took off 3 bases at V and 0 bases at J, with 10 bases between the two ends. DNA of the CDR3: TGCGCCAGCAGCTCACAGATTTCCTCTGGAAACACCATATATTTT. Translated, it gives CASSSQISSGNTIYF. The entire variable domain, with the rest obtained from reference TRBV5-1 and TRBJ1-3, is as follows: KAGVTQTPRYLIKTRGQQVTLSCSPISGHRSVSWYQQTPGQGLQFLFEYFSETQRNKGNFPGRFSGRQFSNSRSEMNVSTLELGDSALYLCASSSQISSGNTIYFGEGSWLTVV.

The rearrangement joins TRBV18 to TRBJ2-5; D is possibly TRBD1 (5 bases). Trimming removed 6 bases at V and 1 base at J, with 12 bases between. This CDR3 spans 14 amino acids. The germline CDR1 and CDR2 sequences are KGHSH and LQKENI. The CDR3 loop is CASSTIDSQETQYF. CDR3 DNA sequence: TGTGCCAGCTCCACCATCGACAGCCAAGAGACCCAGTACTTC.

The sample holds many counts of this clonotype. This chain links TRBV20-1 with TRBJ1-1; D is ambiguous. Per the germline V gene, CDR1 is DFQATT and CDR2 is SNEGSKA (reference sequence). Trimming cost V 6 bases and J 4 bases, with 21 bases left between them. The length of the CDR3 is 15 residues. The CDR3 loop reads CSAYSPWGEGTEAFF. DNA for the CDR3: TGCAGTGCATACAGCCCCTGGGGTGAGGGCACTGAAGCTTTCTTT.

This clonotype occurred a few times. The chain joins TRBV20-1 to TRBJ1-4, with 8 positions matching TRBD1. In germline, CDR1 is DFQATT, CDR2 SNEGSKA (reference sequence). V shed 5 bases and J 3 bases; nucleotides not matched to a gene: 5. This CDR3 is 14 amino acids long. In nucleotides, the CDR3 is TGCAGTGCTCCCCTGACAGGGGCTAATGAAAAACTGTTTTTT. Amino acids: CSAPLTGANEKLFF.

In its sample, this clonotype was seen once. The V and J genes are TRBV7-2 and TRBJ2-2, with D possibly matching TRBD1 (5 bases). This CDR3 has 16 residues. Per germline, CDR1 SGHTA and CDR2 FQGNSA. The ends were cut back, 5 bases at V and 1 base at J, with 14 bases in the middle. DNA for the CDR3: TGTGCCAGCAGCCCCGGCCCAGGGCTGAACACCGGGGAGCTGTTTTTT. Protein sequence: CASSPGPGLNTGELFF.